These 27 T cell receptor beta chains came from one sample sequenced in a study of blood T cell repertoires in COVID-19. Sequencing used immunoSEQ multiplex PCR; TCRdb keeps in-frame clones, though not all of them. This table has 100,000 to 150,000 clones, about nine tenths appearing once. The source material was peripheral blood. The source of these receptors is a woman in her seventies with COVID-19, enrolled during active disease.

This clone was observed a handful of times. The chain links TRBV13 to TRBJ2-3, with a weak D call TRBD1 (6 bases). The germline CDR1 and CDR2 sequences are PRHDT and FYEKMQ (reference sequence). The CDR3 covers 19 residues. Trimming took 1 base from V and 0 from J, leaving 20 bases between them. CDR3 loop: CASSLDLAQGPFSTDTQYF. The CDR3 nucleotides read TGTGCCAGCAGCTTAGATCTGGCCCAGGGGCCCTTTAGCACAGATACGCAGTATTTT.

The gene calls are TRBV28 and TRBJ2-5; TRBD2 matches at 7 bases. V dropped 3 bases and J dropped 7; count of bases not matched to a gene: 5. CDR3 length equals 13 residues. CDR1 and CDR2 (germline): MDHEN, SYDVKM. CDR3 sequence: CASSFGSGGTQYF. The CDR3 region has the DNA TGTGCCAGCAGTTTCGGGTCGGGGGGGACCCAGTACTTC.

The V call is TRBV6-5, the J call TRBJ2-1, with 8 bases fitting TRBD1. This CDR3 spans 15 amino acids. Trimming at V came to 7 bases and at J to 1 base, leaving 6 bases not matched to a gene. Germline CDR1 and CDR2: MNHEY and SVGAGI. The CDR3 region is CASTNGQGSYNEQFF. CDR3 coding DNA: TGTGCCAGCACCAATGGACAGGGTTCCTACAATGAGCAGTTCTTC.

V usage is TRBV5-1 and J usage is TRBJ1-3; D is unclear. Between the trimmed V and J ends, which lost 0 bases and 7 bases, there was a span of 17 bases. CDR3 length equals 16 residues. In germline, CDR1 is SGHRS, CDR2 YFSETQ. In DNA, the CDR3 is TGCGCCAGCAGCTTGGAAGGAGACATAGAGCGGAACACCATATATTTT. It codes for CASSLEGDIERNTIYF.

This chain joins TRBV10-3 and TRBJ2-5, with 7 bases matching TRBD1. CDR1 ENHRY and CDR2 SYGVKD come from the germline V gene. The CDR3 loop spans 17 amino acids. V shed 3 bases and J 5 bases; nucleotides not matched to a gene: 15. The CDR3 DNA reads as TGTGCCATCAGTGAAACCTGGGACAGCCACCCGAAGGAGACCCAGTACTTC. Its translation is CAISETWDSHPKETQYF.

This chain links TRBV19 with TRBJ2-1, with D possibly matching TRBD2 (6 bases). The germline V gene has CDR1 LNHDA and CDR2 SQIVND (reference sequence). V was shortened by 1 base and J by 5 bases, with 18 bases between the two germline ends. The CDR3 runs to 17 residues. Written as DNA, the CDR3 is TGTGCCAGTAGTATAGGTTTGCGGGGTTCTACCAACAATGAGCAGTTCTTC. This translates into CASSIGLRGSTNNEQFF.

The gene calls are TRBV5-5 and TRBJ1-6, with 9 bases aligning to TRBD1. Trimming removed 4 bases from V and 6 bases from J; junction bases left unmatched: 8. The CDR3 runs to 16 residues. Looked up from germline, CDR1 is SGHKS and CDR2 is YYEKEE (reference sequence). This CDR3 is CASSLTPGQGNSPLHF. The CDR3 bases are TGTGCCAGCAGCCTAACTCCGGGACAGGGTAATTCACCCCTCCACTTT.

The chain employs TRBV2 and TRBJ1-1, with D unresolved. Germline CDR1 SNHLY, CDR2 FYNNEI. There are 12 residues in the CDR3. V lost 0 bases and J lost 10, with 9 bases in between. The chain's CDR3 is CASSEASKLAFF. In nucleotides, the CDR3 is TGTGCCAGCAGTGAAGCGAGTAAACTAGCTTTCTTT.

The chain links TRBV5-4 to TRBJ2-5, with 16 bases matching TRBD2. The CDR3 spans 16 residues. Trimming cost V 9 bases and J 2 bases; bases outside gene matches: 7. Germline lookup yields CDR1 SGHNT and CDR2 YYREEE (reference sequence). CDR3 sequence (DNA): TGTGCCACTCAACTGGGACTAGCGGGGGGGCAAGAGACCCAGTACTTC. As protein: CATQLGLAGGQETQYF.

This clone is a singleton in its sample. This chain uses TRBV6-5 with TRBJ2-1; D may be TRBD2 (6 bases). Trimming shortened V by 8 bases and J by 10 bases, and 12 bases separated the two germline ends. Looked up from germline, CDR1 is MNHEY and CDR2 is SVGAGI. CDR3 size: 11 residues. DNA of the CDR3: TGTGCCAGCGGAGGGATCGGGGAGCAGTTCTTC. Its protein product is CASGGIGEQFF.

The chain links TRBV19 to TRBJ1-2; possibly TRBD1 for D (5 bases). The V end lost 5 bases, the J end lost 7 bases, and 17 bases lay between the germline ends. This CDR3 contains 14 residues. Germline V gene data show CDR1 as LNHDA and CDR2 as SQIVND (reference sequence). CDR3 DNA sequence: TGTGCCAGTAGTCATCGGGGGGAAGGCAGTGGCTACACCTTC. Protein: CASSHRGEGSGYTF.

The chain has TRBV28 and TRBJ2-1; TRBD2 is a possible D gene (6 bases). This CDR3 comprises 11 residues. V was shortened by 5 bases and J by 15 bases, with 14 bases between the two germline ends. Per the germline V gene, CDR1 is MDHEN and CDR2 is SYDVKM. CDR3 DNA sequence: TGTGCCAGCAGTGCGGGACGCCATCTGTTCTTC. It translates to CASSAGRHLFF.

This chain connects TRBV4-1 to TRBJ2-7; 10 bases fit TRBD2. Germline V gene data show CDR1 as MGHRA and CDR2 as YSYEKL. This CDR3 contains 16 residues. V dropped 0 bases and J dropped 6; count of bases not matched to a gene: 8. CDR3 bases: TGCGCCAGCAGCCAAGATGCTAGCGGGGGCAAGCGCGAGCAGTACTTC. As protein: CASSQDASGGKREQYF.

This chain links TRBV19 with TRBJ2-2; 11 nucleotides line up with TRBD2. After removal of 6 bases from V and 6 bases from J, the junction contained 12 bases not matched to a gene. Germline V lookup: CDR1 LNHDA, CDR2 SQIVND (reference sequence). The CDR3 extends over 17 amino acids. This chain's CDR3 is CASSLFRLAGTAGELFF. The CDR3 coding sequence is TGTGCCAGTAGCCTTTTCCGACTAGCGGGAACGGCCGGGGAGCTGTTTTTT.

For the CDR3, the DNA is TGTGCCAGTACCGACAGGGTAGTTTCTTTCACTGAAGCTTTCTTT. Translated, it gives CASTDRVVSFTEAFF. The chain is built from TRBV19 and TRBJ1-1; the match to TRBD1 covers 7 bases. Trimming took 7 bases from V and 4 from J; bases not matched to a gene: 12. Germline V gene sequence: CDR1 LNHDA, CDR2 SQIVND (reference sequence). There are 15 residues in the CDR3.

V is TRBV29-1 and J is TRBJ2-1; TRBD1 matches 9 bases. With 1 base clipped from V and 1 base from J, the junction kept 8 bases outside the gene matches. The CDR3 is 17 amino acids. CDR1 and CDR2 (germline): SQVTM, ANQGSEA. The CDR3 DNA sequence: TGCAGCGTTGAAGGCCTTAACAGGGGGCGTTCCTACAATGAGCAGTTCTTC. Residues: CSVEGLNRGRSYNEQFF.

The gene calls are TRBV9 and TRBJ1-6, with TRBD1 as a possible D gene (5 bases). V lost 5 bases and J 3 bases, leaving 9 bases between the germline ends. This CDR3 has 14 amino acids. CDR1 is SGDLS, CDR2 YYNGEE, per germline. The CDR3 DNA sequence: TGTGCCAGCAGTTATGACAGCTATAATTCACCCCTCCACTTT. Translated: CASSYDSYNSPLHF.

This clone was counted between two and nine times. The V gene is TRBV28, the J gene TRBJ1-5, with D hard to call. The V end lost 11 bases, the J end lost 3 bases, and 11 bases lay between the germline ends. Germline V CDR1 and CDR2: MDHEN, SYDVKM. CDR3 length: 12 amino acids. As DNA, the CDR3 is TGTGCCGCACACAGAGCCAATCAGCCCCAGCATTTT. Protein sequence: CAAHRANQPQHF.

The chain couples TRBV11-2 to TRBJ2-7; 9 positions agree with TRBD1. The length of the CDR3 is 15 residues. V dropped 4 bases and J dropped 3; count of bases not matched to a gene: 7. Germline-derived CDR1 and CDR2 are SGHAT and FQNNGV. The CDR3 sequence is CASSSTGTGIYEQYF. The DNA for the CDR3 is TGTGCCAGCAGCTCGACCGGGACAGGGATCTACGAGCAGTACTTC.

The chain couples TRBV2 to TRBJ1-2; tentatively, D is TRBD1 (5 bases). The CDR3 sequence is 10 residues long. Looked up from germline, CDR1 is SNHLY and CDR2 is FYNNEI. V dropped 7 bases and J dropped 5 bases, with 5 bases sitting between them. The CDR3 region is CASKGYGYTF. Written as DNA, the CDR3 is TGTGCCAGCAAGGGGTATGGCTACACCTTC.

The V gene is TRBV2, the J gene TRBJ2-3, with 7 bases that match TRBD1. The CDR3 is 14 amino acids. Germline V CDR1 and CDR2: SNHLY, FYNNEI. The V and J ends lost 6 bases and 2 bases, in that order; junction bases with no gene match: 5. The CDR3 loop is CASSNRGPTDTQYF. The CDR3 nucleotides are TGTGCCAGCAGCAACAGGGGCCCCACAGATACGCAGTATTTT. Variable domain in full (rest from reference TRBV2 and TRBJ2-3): EPEVTQTPSHQVTQMGQEVILRCVPISNHLYFYWYRQILGQKVEFLVSFYNNEISEKSEIFDDQFSVERPDGSNFTLKIRSTKLEDSAMYFCASSNRGPTDTQYFGPGTRLTVL.

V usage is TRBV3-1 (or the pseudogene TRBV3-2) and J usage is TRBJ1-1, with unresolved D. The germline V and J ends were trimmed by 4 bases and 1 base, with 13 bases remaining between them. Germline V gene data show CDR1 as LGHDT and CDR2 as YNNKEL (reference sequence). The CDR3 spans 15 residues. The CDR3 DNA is TGTGCCAGCAGCCTTGGAGGGAACTCGAACACTGAAGCTTTCTTT. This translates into CASSLGGNSNTEAFF.

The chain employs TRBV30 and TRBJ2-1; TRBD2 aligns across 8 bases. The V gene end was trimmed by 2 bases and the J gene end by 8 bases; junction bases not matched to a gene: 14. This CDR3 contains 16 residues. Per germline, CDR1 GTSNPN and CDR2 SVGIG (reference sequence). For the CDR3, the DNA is TGTGCCTGGAGTCGCGGGGGGACCTTTTTTGCCCATGAGCAGTTCTTC. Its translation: CAWSRGGTFFAHEQFF.

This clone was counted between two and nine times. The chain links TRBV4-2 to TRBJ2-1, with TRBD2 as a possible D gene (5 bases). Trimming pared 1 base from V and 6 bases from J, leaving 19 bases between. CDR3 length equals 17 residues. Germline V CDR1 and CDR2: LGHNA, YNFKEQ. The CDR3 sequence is CASSQGHGLERPNEQFF. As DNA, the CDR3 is TGTGCCAGCAGCCAAGGCCACGGACTGGAAAGACCCAATGAGCAGTTCTTC.

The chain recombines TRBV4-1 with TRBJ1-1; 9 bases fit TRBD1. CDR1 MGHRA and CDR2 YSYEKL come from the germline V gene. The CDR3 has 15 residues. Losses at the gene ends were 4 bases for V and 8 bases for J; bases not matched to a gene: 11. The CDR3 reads CASSRTTGGLMEAFF. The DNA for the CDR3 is TGCGCCAGCAGCCGGACGACAGGGGGGTTGATGGAAGCTTTCTTT.

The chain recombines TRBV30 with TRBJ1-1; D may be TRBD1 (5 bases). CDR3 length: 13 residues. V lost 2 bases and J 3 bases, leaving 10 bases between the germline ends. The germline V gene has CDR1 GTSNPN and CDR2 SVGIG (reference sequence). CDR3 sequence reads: CAWSKSRDTEAFF. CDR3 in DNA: TGTGCCTGGAGTAAAAGCAGGGACACTGAAGCTTTCTTT.

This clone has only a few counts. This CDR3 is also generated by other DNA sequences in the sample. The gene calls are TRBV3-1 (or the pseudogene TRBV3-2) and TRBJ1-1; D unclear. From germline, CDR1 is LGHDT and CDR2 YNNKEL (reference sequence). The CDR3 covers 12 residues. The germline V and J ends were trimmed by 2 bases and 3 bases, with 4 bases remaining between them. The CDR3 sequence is CASSQSDTEAFF. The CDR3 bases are TGTGCCAGCAGCCAATCAGACACTGAAGCTTTCTTT.